The 18 T cell receptor beta chains in this list originate from one sample, sequenced in a study of T cells in Graves' hyperthyroidism and ophthalmopathy. Researchers took RNA transcripts and amplified the TCR beta CDR3 regions from them. First-round RT-PCR with HTBI primers amplified the TCR CDR3 region. One entry per CDR3 protein, called by TCRdb with MiXCR from the multiplex PCR reads. Of roughly 570,000 distinct CDR3 sequences in the sample, just over 45% were seen once. The source material was peripheral blood or thyroid tissue (not recorded which). Receptor source: an adult woman with Graves' disease, either hyperthyroidism or ophthalmopathy (not recorded which).

The rearrangement joins TRBV11-2 to TRBJ2-7; 9 bases map to TRBD2. This CDR3 is 15 amino acids long. V lost 2 bases and J lost 3; bases outside the gene matches: 5. Germline assignment: CDR1 SGHAT and CDR2 FQNNGV. This CDR3 reads CASSLISGSFYEQYF. The CDR3 DNA follows: TGTGCCAGCAGCTTAATTAGCGGGAGCTTCTACGAGCAGTACTTC.

This clonotype was found many times. This chain links TRBV2 with TRBJ2-5; D perhaps matches TRBD2 (6 bases). The CDR3 has 11 residues. Germline-derived CDR1 and CDR2 are SNHLY and FYNNEI. The CDR3 DNA is TGTGCAGGAGGGGTCCAAGAGACCCAGTACTTC. Its protein product is CAGGVQETQYF.

Worth noting for this clonotype: Compared with germline, one end of the junction differs, possibly owing to a read error. The chain has TRBV10-3 and TRBJ1-5, with TRBD1 identical over 9 bases. Looked up from germline, CDR1 is ENHRY and CDR2 is SYGVKD. The CDR3 runs to 14 residues. For the CDR3, the DNA is TGCGCCATCAGCCCACAGGGGGCAGGACAGCCCCAGCATTTT. As protein: CAISPQGAGQPQHF.

The sample holds a few counts of this clonotype. This chain links TRBV7-8 with TRBJ2-7; 8 bases are shared with TRBD1. V lost 6 bases, J lost 5 bases, and 6 bases stayed unmatched. The CDR3 extends over 13 amino acids. Germline CDR1 SGHVS, CDR2 FQNEAQ. CDR3 DNA sequence: TGTGCCAGCAGAGAGACAGGGGTCCACGAGCAGTACTTC. Translated, it gives CASRETGVHEQYF.

This clonotype was counted many times. Written as DNA, the CDR3 is TGCAGTGCTAGTATCCGGACTAGCGGGAATAACGAGCAGTACTTC. Amino acid sequence: CSASIRTSGNNEQYF. The chain couples TRBV20-1 to TRBJ2-7; 12 nucleotides line up with TRBD2. CDR3 length equals 15 residues. Germline V lookup: CDR1 DFQATT, CDR2 SNEGSKA (reference sequence). J gave up 5 bases and V 3 bases, and 8 bases lay outside the gene matches.

The genes are TRBV7-2 and TRBJ1-3, with 7 bases that match TRBD1. This CDR3 spans 15 amino acids. With V trimmed by 5 bases and J by 4 bases, 8 bases remained unmatched. Germline V gives CDR1 SGHTA, CDR2 FQGNSA. CDR3 sequence reads: CASSPDRLRGNTIYF. The CDR3 nucleotides are TGTGCCAGCAGCCCGGACAGGCTCAGGGGAAACACCATATATTTT.

The chain couples TRBV19 to TRBJ1-5; possibly TRBD1 for D (5 bases). Germline V gives CDR1 LNHDA, CDR2 SQIVND (reference sequence). Trimming stripped 9 bases from V and 1 base from J, with 16 bases between. The CDR3 is 15 amino acids. The CDR3 sequence is CASSSTGTSNQPQHF. The CDR3 nucleotides read TGTGCCAGCAGCTCAACAGGTACGAGCAATCAGCCCCAGCATTTT.

Written as DNA, the CDR3 is TGCAGCGTCCGACAGGGGTTGGTCTATGGCTACACCTTC. The encoded protein is CSVRQGLVYGYTF. The genes are TRBV29-1 and TRBJ1-2; 8 nucleotides align to TRBD1. J gave up 4 bases and V 6 bases, and 7 bases lay outside the gene matches. In germline, CDR1 is SQVTM, CDR2 ANQGSEA. The CDR3 loop spans 13 amino acids.

This clonotype was picked up one time. This chain uses TRBV10-3 with TRBJ1-5; TRBD1 matches 8 bases. V gave up 10 bases and J gave up 1 base; unmatched junction bases: 9. Germline V lookup: CDR1 ENHRY, CDR2 SYGVKD. CDR3 length: 15 residues. CDR3 amino acids: CASSPRDRSNQPQHF. CDR3 DNA: TGTGCCAGCAGCCCAAGGGACAGGAGCAATCAGCCCCAGCATTTT.

This clonotype was picked up many times. The V call is TRBV29-1, the J call TRBJ1-2, with a tentative D call TRBD1 (5 bases). This CDR3 comprises 15 residues. The V and J ends lost 0 bases and 6 bases respectively, with 17 bases between them. The germline CDR1 and CDR2 sequences are SQVTM and ANQGSEA. For the CDR3, the DNA is TGCAGCGTTGAAGACCGGGGACTCCTCAGGGATGGCTACACCTTC. Encoded protein: CSVEDRGLLRDGYTF.

This clonotype was found many times. The chain couples TRBV24-1 to TRBJ1-5, with TRBD1 identical over 9 bases. Trimming cost V 6 bases and J 4 bases; bases outside gene matches: 3. CDR3 length: 14 residues. Germline V gene lookup returns CDR1 KGHDR and CDR2 SFDVKD. The CDR3 DNA sequence: TGTGCCACCAGTACACAGGGGGCGAATCAGCCCCAGCATTTT. Amino acids: CATSTQGANQPQHF.

The V call is TRBV29-1, the J call TRBJ2-7, with D tentatively TRBD2 (6 bases). The CDR3 totals 13 residues. Germline V gives CDR1 SQVTM, CDR2 ANQGSEA. The V end was cut by 7 bases, the J end by 3 bases, with 16 bases between. CDR3 DNA: TGCAGCGCTACCGACGGGGGTGACTACGAGCAGTACTTC. Amino acid sequence: CSATDGGDYEQYF.

Only a few counts were recorded for this clonotype. V and J are TRBV4-3 and TRBJ1-6; D unclear. The CDR3 has 14 residues. V was shortened by 0 bases and J by 6 bases, with 6 bases between the two germline ends. Germline CDR1 reads LGHNA; CDR2 reads YSLEER. CDR3 amino acids: CASSQDWANSPLHF. In DNA, the CDR3 is TGCGCCAGCAGCCAAGACTGGGCTAATTCACCCCTCCACTTT.

V usage is TRBV12-3 or TRBV12-4 and J usage is TRBJ1-4; D gene unclear. This CDR3 is 13 amino acids long. The germline V and J ends were trimmed by 5 bases and 4 bases, with 8 bases remaining between them. The DNA for the CDR3 is TGTGCCAGCAGTCCGTACCGTAATGAAAAACTGTTTTTT. The encoded protein is CASSPYRNEKLFF.

The V call is TRBV7-2, the J call TRBJ2-3; a weak D match, TRBD2 (5 bases). Germline assignment: CDR1 SGHTA and CDR2 FQGNSA. The CDR3 has 16 amino acids. The ends were cut back, 5 bases at V and 7 bases at J, with 22 bases in the middle. The CDR3 nucleotides read TGTGCCAGCAGCCTAGAGAGGGCCACTCCCGGGTATACGCAGTATTTT. It encodes CASSLERATPGYTQYF. Using reference TRBV7-2 and TRBJ2-3 for the parts outside the CDR3, the full variable domain is GAGVSQSPSNKVTEKGKDVELRCDPISGHTALYWYRQSLGQGLEFLIYFQGNSAPDKSGLPSDRFSAERTGGSVSTLTIQRTQQEDSAVYLCASSLERATPGYTQYFGPGTRLTVL.

The table lists this clonotype with many counts. This chain links TRBV28 with TRBJ1-5; 9 bases fit TRBD1. The CDR3 totals 17 residues. Trimming at V came to 2 bases and at J to 6 bases, leaving 11 bases not matched to a gene. Germline values: CDR1 MDHEN, CDR2 SYDVKM. The CDR3 loop is CASSLRIGTGKLQPQHF. The DNA of the CDR3 is TGTGCCAGCAGTTTACGTATCGGGACAGGGAAACTTCAGCCCCAGCATTTT. Together with reference TRBV28 and TRBJ1-5, the CDR3 gives the full variable domain: DVKVTQSSRYLVKRTGEKVFLECVQDMDHENMFWYRQDPGLGLRLIYFSYDVKMKEKGDIPEGYSVSREKKERFSLILESASTNQTSMYLCASSLRIGTGKLQPQHFGDGTRLSIL.

This clonotype was seen ten or more times. The CDR3 here is CASSDLDRPNQPQHF. CDR3 bases: TGTGCCAGCAGTGACTTGGACAGGCCAAATCAGCCCCAGCATTTT. The V call is TRBV2, the J call TRBJ1-5; 7 nucleotides line up with TRBD1. The CDR3 consists of 15 residues. The V gene end was trimmed by 3 bases and the J gene end by 4 bases; junction bases not matched to a gene: 6. Germline assignment: CDR1 SNHLY and CDR2 FYNNEI.

Ten or more counts support this clonotype. The chain uses TRBV6-1 and TRBJ2-7; D is unclear. Trimming removed 4 bases from V and 2 bases from J, with 9 bases in between. The CDR3 consists of 13 residues. The V gene's germline CDR1 is MNHNS and CDR2 SASEGT. The CDR3 coding sequence is TGTGCCAGCAGTGTGGCGGTGACCTACGAGCAGTACTTC. Protein: CASSVAVTYEQYF.